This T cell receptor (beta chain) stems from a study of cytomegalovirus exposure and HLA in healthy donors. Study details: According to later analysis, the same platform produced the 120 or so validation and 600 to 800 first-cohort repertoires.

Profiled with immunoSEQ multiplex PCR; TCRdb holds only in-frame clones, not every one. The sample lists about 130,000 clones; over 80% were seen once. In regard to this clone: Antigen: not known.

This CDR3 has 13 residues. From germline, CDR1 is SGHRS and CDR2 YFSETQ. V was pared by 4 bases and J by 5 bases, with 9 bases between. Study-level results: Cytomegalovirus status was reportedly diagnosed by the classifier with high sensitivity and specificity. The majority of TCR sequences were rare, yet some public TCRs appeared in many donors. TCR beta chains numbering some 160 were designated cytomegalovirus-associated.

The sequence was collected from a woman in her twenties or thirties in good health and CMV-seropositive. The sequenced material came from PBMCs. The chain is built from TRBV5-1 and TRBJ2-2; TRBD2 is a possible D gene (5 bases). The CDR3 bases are TGCGCCAGCAGCCTTCGACTAACCGGGGAGCTGTTTTTT. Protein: CASSLRLTGELFF.